The 28 T cell receptor beta chains below come from one sample, sequenced in a study of blood T cell repertoires in COVID-19. Sequenced by immunoSEQ multiplex PCR; TCRdb stores in-frame clones only, minus some. The sample lists some 160,000 clones, around 77% seen once, with under 10% in the top ten. Sequencing input: peripheral blood. These receptors were obtained from a man in his forties or fifties with active or convalescent COVID-19.

The chain carries TRBV2 and TRBJ1-1; the match to TRBD1 covers 9 bases. V lost 2 bases to trimming and J lost 4 bases; unmatched junction nucleotides: 8. CDR1 SNHLY and CDR2 FYNNEI come from the germline V gene. This CDR3 comprises 16 residues. CDR3 in amino acids: CASSERTGEVGTEAFF. CDR3 nucleotides: TGTGCCAGCAGTGAAAGGACAGGGGAAGTAGGCACTGAAGCTTTCTTT.

The J gene is TRBJ2-2, the V gene TRBV4-1; TRBD2 matches 7 bases. The CDR3 has 20 residues. V lost 4 bases, J lost 4 bases, and 21 bases stayed unmatched. CDR1 MGHRA and CDR2 YSYEKL come from the germline V gene. CDR3 region: CASSLLGGAGRGRGTGELFF. CDR3 coding DNA: TGCGCCAGCAGCCTCCTTGGGGGAGCGGGACGCGGACGAGGCACCGGGGAGCTGTTTTTT.

The rearrangement links TRBV6-5 to TRBJ1-5, with 9 bases that match TRBD1. The CDR3 is 15 amino acids. The V gene's germline CDR1 is MNHEY and CDR2 SVGAGI. Trimming removed 2 bases from V and 7 bases from J; junction bases left unmatched: 6. The chain's CDR3 is CASSYLGQGNQPQHF. As DNA, the CDR3 is TGTGCCAGCAGTTACCTGGGACAGGGAAACCAGCCCCAGCATTTT.

The chain links TRBV19 to TRBJ2-1, with 10 bases matching TRBD2. V trimming: 4 bases; J trimming: 6 bases; junction bases outside the gene matches: 3. Per the germline V gene, CDR1 is LNHDA and CDR2 is SQIVND (reference sequence). This CDR3 comprises 14 residues. The CDR3 protein is CASSTRTSGNEQFF. DNA for the CDR3: TGTGCCAGTAGTACCCGGACTAGCGGCAATGAGCAGTTCTTC.

Comments on this clone: Other DNA sequences in this sample translate to the same CDR3. The chain combines TRBV7-9 with TRBJ2-7; possible D gene TRBD2, 6 bases. V gave up 3 bases and J gave up 6 bases, with 9 bases separating them. Germline lookup yields CDR1 SEHNR and CDR2 FQNEAQ (reference sequence). This CDR3 contains 12 residues. CDR3 sequence: CASSLAGGEQYF. The CDR3 region has the DNA TGTGCCAGCAGCTTGGCCGGGGGCGAGCAGTACTTC.

CDR3 sequence reads: CASSPSTGDYEQYF. CDR3 nucleotides: TGTGCCAGCAGCCCATCGACAGGGGACTACGAGCAGTACTTC. J is TRBJ2-7 and V is TRBV9; TRBD1 aligns across 8 bases. This CDR3 comprises 14 residues. CDR1 is SGDLS, CDR2 YYNGEE, per germline. The ends lost 4 bases at V and 3 bases at J; junction bases unmatched: 6.

J is TRBJ2-1 and V is TRBV2, with D possibly matching TRBD1 (5 bases). CDR3 length equals 14 residues. Germline V gives CDR1 SNHLY, CDR2 FYNNEI. Trimming left V 4 bases short and J 2 bases short, with 9 bases between. Written as DNA, the CDR3 is TGTGCCAGCAGTGCAGGGTTCGCCTACAATGAGCAGTTCTTC. Its protein product is CASSAGFAYNEQFF.

Comments on this clone: The same CDR3 is also encoded by other DNA sequences in this sample. The genes are TRBV19 and TRBJ1-1; D is possibly TRBD1 (6 bases). The CDR3 loop spans 14 amino acids. Trimming took off 1 base at V and 5 bases at J, with 11 bases between the two ends. The germline V gene encodes CDR1 LNHDA and CDR2 SQIVND (reference sequence). The CDR3 DNA sequence: TGTGCCAGTAGTATAGGGGCCAGGGGTACTGAAGCTTTCTTT. Amino acids: CASSIGARGTEAFF. Based on the CDR3 plus reference TRBV19 and TRBJ1-1, the full variable domain is DGGITQSPKYLFRKEGQNVTLSCEQNLNHDAMYWYRQDPGQGLRLIYYSQIVNDFQKGDIAEGYSVSREKKESFPLTVTSAQKNPTAFYLCASSIGARGTEAFFGQGTRLTVV.

The rearrangement joins TRBV11-3 to TRBJ2-2; 8 positions agree with TRBD1. The CDR3 totals 13 residues. Germline V lookup: CDR1 SGHNT, CDR2 YENEEA. V lost 8 bases to trimming and J lost 3 bases; unmatched junction nucleotides: 2. CDR3 region: CASGQGDTGELFF. The CDR3 nucleotides are TGTGCCAGCGGACAGGGTGACACCGGGGAGCTGTTTTTT. The entire variable domain, with the rest obtained from reference TRBV11-3 and TRBJ2-2, is as follows: EAGVVQSPRYKIIEKKQPVAFWCNPISGHNTLYWYLQNLGQGPELLIRYENEEAVDDSQLPKDRFSAERLKGVDSTLKIQPAELGDSAVYLCASGQGDTGELFFGEGSRLTVL.

V is TRBV27 and J is TRBJ2-3; the D gene is possibly TRBD2 (5 bases). The ends were cut back, 4 bases at V and 6 bases at J, with 11 bases in the middle. This CDR3 contains 13 residues. Germline CDR1 reads MNHEY; CDR2 reads SMNVEV (reference sequence). For the CDR3, the DNA is TGTGCCAGCAGTTGGCCTCGAGGGGATACGCAGTATTTT. It specifies CASSWPRGDTQYF.

The CDR3 DNA reads TGTGCTAGTGGTGCGTACCCATCGGGACTAGCGGGAGGGAGGGCCAAAAACATTCAGTACTTC. It codes for CASGAYPSGLAGGRAKNIQYF. V gene TRBV12-5 combines with J gene TRBJ2-4; 16 nucleotides line up with TRBD2. Per the germline V gene, CDR1 is LGHNT and CDR2 is FRNRAP. This CDR3 has 21 amino acids. V was clipped by 5 bases and J by 1 base; unmatched bases: 14.

The V gene is TRBV7-3, the J gene TRBJ2-3, with D unresolved. The V gene's germline CDR1 is SGHTA and CDR2 FQGTGA. CDR3 length equals 12 residues. V lost 5 bases, J lost 4 bases, and 7 bases lay in between. The CDR3 region has the DNA TGTGCCAGCAGCCTCGGAGCAGATACGCAGTATTTT. It translates to CASSLGADTQYF.

The V call is TRBV11-2, the J call TRBJ2-3; D gene unclear. V gave up 2 bases and J gave up 5 bases, with 5 bases separating them. The CDR3 contains 12 residues. Germline-derived CDR1 and CDR2 are SGHAT and FQNNGV. The CDR3 spells CASSLPVDTQYF. CDR3 nucleotide sequence: TGTGCCAGCAGCTTACCAGTAGATACGCAGTATTTT.

The DNA for the CDR3 is TGTGCCAGCAGGCCACTATACGGGAACACTGAAGCTTTCTTT. It is translated as CASRPLYGNTEAFF. The chain uses TRBV7-7 and TRBJ1-1; no reliable D call. Germline CDR1 and CDR2: SSHAT and FNYEAQ (reference sequence). Trimming shortened V by 6 bases and J by 1 base, and 12 bases separated the two germline ends. This CDR3 is built from 14 residues.

The chain uses TRBV3-1 (or the pseudogene TRBV3-2) and TRBJ1-2; 11 nucleotides align to TRBD1. This CDR3 spans 15 amino acids. With 5 bases clipped from V and 1 base from J, the junction kept 3 bases outside the gene matches. The V gene's germline CDR1 is LGHDT and CDR2 YNNKEL (reference sequence). CDR3 residues: CASSWTGGDNYGYTF. In DNA form, the CDR3 reads TGTGCCAGCAGCTGGACAGGGGGCGATAACTATGGCTACACCTTC.

The CDR3 DNA reads as TGCGCCAGCAGCTGGGGACTAGCAGGGCACGAGCAGTACTTC. Protein: CASSWGLAGHEQYF. This rearrangement joins TRBV5-1 to TRBJ2-7; 9 bases agree with TRBD2. Per germline, CDR1 SGHRS and CDR2 YFSETQ. The J segment lost 5 bases and the V segment lost 3 bases, leaving 6 bases of the junction unmatched. The CDR3 loop spans 14 amino acids.

The sample holds one count of this clone. The chain uses TRBV19 and TRBJ2-3, with 8 bases matching TRBD2. In germline, CDR1 is LNHDA, CDR2 SQIVND (reference sequence). The V gene end was trimmed by 4 bases and the J gene end by 5 bases; junction bases not matched to a gene: 14. This CDR3 contains 17 residues. As DNA, the CDR3 is TGTGCCAGTAGTACCGTTCCTCGGGGGGGGTGGGAAGATACGCAGTATTTT. Amino acids: CASSTVPRGGWEDTQYF.

This chain connects TRBV7-9 to TRBJ2-1; D might be TRBD2 (6 bases). This CDR3 region has 14 residues. Germline values: CDR1 SEHNR, CDR2 FQNEAQ (reference sequence). Trimming took off 3 bases at V and 4 bases at J, with 10 bases between the two ends. The CDR3 coding sequence is TGTGCCAGCAGCTTCCGGGAGAATTACAATGAGCAGTTCTTC. Amino acids: CASSFRENYNEQFF.

This clone was counted only a few times. The chain employs TRBV15 and TRBJ2-1, with 10 bases identical to TRBD1. Germline V gene lookup returns CDR1 LNHNV and CDR2 YYDKDF (reference sequence). Trimming cost V 9 bases and J 6 bases; bases outside gene matches: 8. The CDR3 totals 14 residues. CDR3 in DNA: TGTGCCACGAGCCGGGACAGGGGTCGCAATGAGCAGTTCTTC. It specifies CATSRDRGRNEQFF. The full variable domain, its missing parts supplied by reference TRBV15 and TRBJ2-1, is DAMVIQNPRYQVTQFGKPVTLSCSQTLNHNVMYWYQQKSSQAPKLLFHYYDKDFNNEADTPDNFQSRRPNTSFCFLDIRSPGLGDTAMYLCATSRDRGRNEQFFGPGTRLTVL.

This clone occurred once. CDR3 coding DNA: TGTGCCAGCAGTTACGGGCCCCAAGAGACCCAGTACTTC. This translates into CASSYGPQETQYF. The chain employs TRBV6-2 or TRBV6-3 and TRBJ2-5; D is undetermined. The V gene's germline CDR1 is MNHEY and CDR2 SVGEGT. CDR3 length: 13 amino acids. Trimming cost V 2 bases and J 1 base, with 5 bases left between them.

The chain couples TRBV24-1 to TRBJ1-6, with TRBD1 as a possible D gene (6 bases). V lost 8 bases and J 8 bases, leaving 15 bases between the germline ends. This CDR3 has 14 residues. CDR1 is KGHDR, CDR2 SFDVKD, per germline. CDR3 nucleotides: TGTGCCACCAAATCCGGGGGGCTGGATTCACCCCTCCACTTT. Translated, it gives CATKSGGLDSPLHF.

V gene TRBV13 combines with J gene TRBJ2-2; TRBD2 matches at 9 bases. This CDR3 region has 16 residues. Germline values: CDR1 PRHDT, CDR2 FYEKMQ (reference sequence). Trimming at V came to 2 bases and at J to 6 bases, leaving 7 bases not matched to a gene. This CDR3 reads CASSLRVAGEAGELFF. CDR3 nucleotide sequence: TGTGCCAGCAGCTTACGGGTAGCGGGAGAGGCCGGGGAGCTGTTTTTT.

This clone was detected many times. This chain links TRBV19 with TRBJ2-7, with 8 bases that match TRBD2. The V gene's germline CDR1 is LNHDA and CDR2 SQIVND (reference sequence). The trim removed 5 bases at V and 3 bases at J, leaving 9 bases unmatched. The CDR3 is 15 amino acids. CDR3 region: CASSLKRERGYEQYF. Here the CDR3 DNA reads TGTGCCAGTAGTTTAAAGCGGGAGAGGGGCTACGAGCAGTACTTC.

This chain's CDR3 is CASSSRVSSYEQYF. Here the CDR3 DNA reads TGTGCCAGCAGTTCCAGGGTTTCCTCCTACGAGCAGTACTTC. This chain links TRBV6-2 or TRBV6-3 with TRBJ2-7, with TRBD1 as a possible D gene (5 bases). There are 14 residues in the CDR3. The V and J ends lost 4 bases and 0 bases respectively, with 10 bases between them. The germline V gene has CDR1 MNHEY and CDR2 SVGEGT.

Here the CDR3 DNA reads TGTGCCTACACCCAAACAGGTTTTCAGCCCCAGCATTTT. It yields the protein CAYTQTGFQPQHF. This chain connects TRBV30 to TRBJ1-5; a weak D match, TRBD1 (5 bases). The CDR3 is 13 residues long. In germline, CDR1 is GTSNPN, CDR2 SVGIG (reference sequence). The ends were cut back, 7 bases at V and 6 bases at J, with 16 bases in the middle.

This clone came up a few times. This specimen includes other DNA sequences encoding the same CDR3. The chain uses TRBV21-1 and TRBJ2-2; the table's D call, TRBD2, was not checked against the DNA. TRBV21-1 is reported as a pseudogene. The CDR3 length is 20 residues. The CDR3 protein is CASSPWGTSGGYANTGELFF. The CDR3 DNA sequence: TGTGCCAGCAGCCCCTGGGGGACTAGCGGGGGCTACGCGAACACCGGGGAGCTGTTTTTT.

This clone was recorded once. The chain employs TRBV19 and TRBJ1-5; the match to TRBD1 covers 9 bases. V shed 9 bases, J shed 4 bases, and the junction held 16 bases outside the gene matches. There are 17 residues in the CDR3. Germline CDR1 is LNHDA and CDR2 is SQIVND (reference sequence). CDR3: CASLAGTGQTSNQPQHF. The CDR3 coding sequence is TGTGCCAGCTTAGCCGGGACAGGGCAAACTAGTAATCAGCCCCAGCATTTT.

This chain uses TRBV9 with TRBJ2-3, with 13 bases lining up with TRBD2. The V gene end was trimmed by 0 bases and the J gene end by 0 bases; junction bases not matched to a gene: 7. The CDR3 totals 19 residues. CDR1 is SGDLS, CDR2 YYNGEE, per germline. The CDR3 DNA reads as TGTGCCAGCAGCGTAGGACTAGCGGGAGGTTCTCGCAGCACAGATACGCAGTATTTT. Protein: CASSVGLAGGSRSTDTQYF.